This TCR beta chain derives from a study of blood T cells in healthy people across ages. The CDR3 spans 13 residues. Germline loops: CDR1 SEHNR, CDR2 FQNEAQ (reference sequence). After removal of 7 bases from V and 6 bases from J, the junction contained 2 bases not matched to a gene. A second PCR, run for about 7 to 11 cycles, used a sample-barcoded 5' primer plus a J-beta primer mix. One entry per CDR3 protein, called by TCRdb with MiXCR from the 5' RACE reads. The data contain about 1.8 million distinct CDR3 sequences, about 50% of them seen just once; the ten biggest clones take up around 2.1%. The receptor was derived from a woman between 35 and 50 years old in good health. Sequencing was done on a sample of blood. V and J are TRBV7-9 and TRBJ2-1; TRBD2 matches 11 bases. The chain's CDR3 is CASILAGANEQFF. Here the CDR3 DNA reads TGTGCCAGCATACTAGCGGGGGCCAATGAGCAGTTCTTC.